The source of this T cell receptor (beta chain) is a study of cytomegalovirus exposure and HLA in healthy donors. At the level of the study: Early release data held some 80 million unique TCRs from HLA-typed donors. The study's findings and limits: Compared with the roughly 670-donor mean, an Asian-associated ancestry cluster reportedly had fewer N-insertions, according to a later analysis.

This clone showed up just once. Antigen specificity is unknown. CDR1 and CDR2 (germline): SSHAT, FNYEAQ (reference sequence). V dropped 2 bases and J dropped 0 bases, with 9 bases sitting between them. The CDR3 runs to 15 residues. PCR was performed using 60 Vbeta and 13 Jbeta primers. In the source study's methods: Later, tens of millions of unique TCR beta chains were counted in an analysis, and approximately 10 million of them were shared. Using immunoSEQ multiplex PCR, the repertoire was profiled, and TCRdb retains in-frame clones only, with some absent. Clone size and V and J calls were adopted from that table, with D and trimming inferred from the DNA. The table records 150,000 to 200,000 clones, about 72% of them present only once.

The sequence was obtained from a girl under 18 in good health and CMV-seronegative. The chain joins TRBV7-7 to TRBJ2-3; D gene ambiguous. Sequencing was carried out using PBMCs. CDR3 nucleotides: TGTGCCAGCAGCTTATTAACTACCAGCACAGATACGCAGTATTTT. Encoded protein: CASSLLTTSTDTQYF.